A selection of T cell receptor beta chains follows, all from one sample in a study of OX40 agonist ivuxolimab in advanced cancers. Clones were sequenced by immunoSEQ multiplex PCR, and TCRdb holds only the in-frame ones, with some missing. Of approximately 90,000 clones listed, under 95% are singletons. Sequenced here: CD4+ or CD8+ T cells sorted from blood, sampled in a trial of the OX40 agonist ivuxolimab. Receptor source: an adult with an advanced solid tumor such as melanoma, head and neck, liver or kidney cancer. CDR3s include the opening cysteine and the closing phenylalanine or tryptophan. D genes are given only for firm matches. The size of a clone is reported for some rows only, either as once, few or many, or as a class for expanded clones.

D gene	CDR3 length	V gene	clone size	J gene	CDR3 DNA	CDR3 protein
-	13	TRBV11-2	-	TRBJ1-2	TGTGCCAGCAGCCCCCAGGGGAACTATGGCTACACCTTC	CASSPQGNYGYTF
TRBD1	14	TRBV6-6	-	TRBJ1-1	TGTGCCAGCAGTTACAACAGGGGGCACACTGAAGCTTTCTTT	CASSYNRGHTEAFF
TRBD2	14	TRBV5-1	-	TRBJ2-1	TGCGCCAGCACTATCGCCCTAGCGGGCAATGAGCAGTTCTTC	CASTIALAGNEQFF
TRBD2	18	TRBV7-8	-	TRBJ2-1	TGTGCCAGCTTAGGCGTAGCGGGAGGGAGGAGGCCCTACAATGAGCAGTTCTTC	CASLGVAGGRRPYNEQFF
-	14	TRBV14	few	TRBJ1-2	TGTGCCAGCAGCCAAGATACCAAAGAATATGGCTACACCTTC	CASSQDTKEYGYTF
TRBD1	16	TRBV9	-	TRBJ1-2	TGTGCCAGCAGCGATCCGACAGGGAGGGTCAACTATGGCTACACCTTC	CASSDPTGRVNYGYTF
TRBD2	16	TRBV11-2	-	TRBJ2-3	TGTGCCAGCAGCTCCCAGACTAGCGGGAACGCAGATACGCAGTATTTT	CASSSQTSGNADTQYF
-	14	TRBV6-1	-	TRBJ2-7	TGTGCCAGCAGTGAAGGCGGGACCTCCTACGAGCAGTACTTC	CASSEGGTSYEQYF
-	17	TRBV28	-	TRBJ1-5	TGTGCCAGCAGTTTGTCAGGGTTAGGGCTCTCAAGTCAGCCCCAGCATTTT	CASSLSGLGLSSQPQHF
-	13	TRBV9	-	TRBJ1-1	TGTGCCAGCAGCACCCAGTTAGGAGGTCAAGCTTTCTTT	CASSTQLGGQAFF
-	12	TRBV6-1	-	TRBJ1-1	TGTGCCAGCAGTGAAGGGTACACTGAAGCTTTCTTT	CASSEGYTEAFF
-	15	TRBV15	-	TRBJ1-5	TGTGCCACCAGCACTTTGACAGGCTGGTATCAGCCCCAGCATTTT	CATSTLTGWYQPQHF
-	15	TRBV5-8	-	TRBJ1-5	TGTGCCAGCGGTGCTGGGGACCATAGCAATCAGCCCCAGCATTTT	CASGAGDHSNQPQHF
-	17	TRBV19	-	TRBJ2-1	TGTGCCAGTAGTATAGATCGTAGCTCATACTCCTACAATGAGCAGTTCTTC	CASSIDRSSYSYNEQFF
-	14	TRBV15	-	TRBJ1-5	TGTGCCACCGAGCTCTTTGGGGGGAGCCAGCCCCAGCATTTT	CATELFGGSQPQHF
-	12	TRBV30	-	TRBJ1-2	TGTGGGCCAGGGCCTTCTAACTATGGCTACACCTTC	CGPGPSNYGYTF
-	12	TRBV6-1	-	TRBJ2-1	TGTGCCAGCAGTGAAGTTTATAAGGAGCAGTTCTTC	CASSEVYKEQFF
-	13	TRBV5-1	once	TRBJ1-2	TGCGCCAGCAGCCTTGGACAGTCCTTGGGCTACACCTTC	CASSLGQSLGYTF
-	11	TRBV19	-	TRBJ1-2	TGTGCCAGTAGTATCAACGGTGGCTACACCTTC	CASSINGGYTF
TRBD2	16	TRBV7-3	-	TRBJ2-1	TGTGCCAGCAGCTCGGACGGACTAGCGGGAGGCAATGAGCAGTTCTTC	CASSSDGLAGGNEQFF